This entry lists 8 T cell receptor beta chains sequenced from one sample in a study of Tregs in tolerant kidney transplant recipients. The method was immunoSEQ multiplex PCR; TCRdb's version includes in-frame clones alone and lacks a portion of them. The table lists 60,000 to 95,000 clones, 95% to 98% of them singletons. Specimen: CD4+ T cells from blood, collected before the transplant. These receptors originate from a human donor who received a combined kidney and bone marrow transplant.

This chain links TRBV21-1 with TRBJ1-5; the table names TRBD1, a call not compared with the DNA. TRBV21-1 is given as a pseudogene. This CDR3 has 17 amino acids. The DNA of the CDR3 is TGTGCCAGCAGCAAAACTGGTCACAGGGCCCAAGGGCAGCCCCAGCATTTT. It encodes CASSKTGHRAQGQPQHF.

This clone appeared a few times. J is TRBJ2-3 and V is TRBV6-1; TRBD2 agrees at 8 bases. The CDR3 is 16 amino acids. The germline gives CDR1 MNHNS, CDR2 SASEGT. Losses at the gene ends were 1 base for V and 5 bases for J; bases not matched to a gene: 8. CDR3 in amino acids: CASSEVTGGIRDTQYF. CDR3 sequence (DNA): TGTGCCAGCAGTGAAGTCACGGGGGGGATACGAGATACGCAGTATTTT.

This clone was recorded once. The CDR3 loop reads CASSFGHDGNTIYF. The CDR3 DNA sequence: TGTGCCAGCAGCTTCGGACACGATGGAAACACCATATATTTT. V usage is TRBV7-2 and J usage is TRBJ1-3; D is possibly TRBD1 (5 bases). The CDR3 is 14 amino acids. V shed 3 bases and J shed 3 bases, with 9 bases lying between them. Germline-derived CDR1 and CDR2 are SGHTA and FQGNSA.

The V call is TRBV7-3, the J call TRBJ1-1; possibly TRBD1 for D (6 bases). Per the germline V gene, CDR1 is SGHTA and CDR2 is FQGTGA. The V end was cut by 1 base, the J end by 1 base, with 10 bases between. The CDR3 is made up of 15 amino acids. The CDR3 sequence: CASSLRGGANTEAFF. For the CDR3, the DNA is TGTGCCAGCAGCTTAAGAGGGGGGGCGAACACTGAAGCTTTCTTT.

The genes are TRBV10-3 and TRBJ2-1; 8 bases agree with TRBD1. The CDR3 totals 21 residues. With V trimmed by 1 base and J by 0 bases, 17 bases remained unmatched. Germline values: CDR1 ENHRY, CDR2 SYGVKD. CDR3 sequence (DNA): TGTGCCATCAGTGAGTGGTCGAGGGGGACAGGTTCTCCCTTCTCCTACAATGAGCAGTTCTTC. Its protein product is CAISEWSRGTGSPFSYNEQFF.

The genes are TRBV30 and TRBJ2-2; D call uncertain. CDR1 GTSNPN and CDR2 SVGIG come from the germline V gene (reference sequence). Trimming took 3 bases from V and 1 from J, leaving 6 bases between them. The CDR3 sequence is 13 residues long. CDR3 amino acids: CAWSPRNTGELFF. DNA of the CDR3: TGTGCCTGGAGCCCTAGGAACACCGGGGAGCTGTTTTTT.

The chain is built from TRBV14 and TRBJ1-6, with D unresolved. Per the germline V gene, CDR1 is SGHDN and CDR2 is FVKESK. V lost 0 bases, J lost 1 base, and 10 bases lay in between. This CDR3 has 17 residues. CDR3 bases: TGTGCCAGCAGCCAAGATGAGGGTAGGTCCTATAATTCACCCCTCCACTTT. It codes for CASSQDEGRSYNSPLHF.

The chain uses TRBV7-2 and TRBJ2-7; 8 nucleotides match TRBD2. The CDR3 runs 16 residues. J gave up 0 bases and V 5 bases, and 9 bases lay outside the gene matches. CDR1 SGHTA and CDR2 FQGNSA come from the germline V gene. The CDR3, as DNA: TGTGCCAGCAGCAACCAAGCGGGAGCCTCCTCCTACGAGCAGTACTTC. It is translated as CASSNQAGASSYEQYF.